This record looks at one T cell receptor beta chain sequence and its context. As yet, its antigen is unknown. This entry comes from a study of graft-versus-host responses after intestinal transplantation. Study in general: Anti-thymocyte globulin induction was given to all recipients, followed by tacrolimus and steroids for roughly 3 years.

This table comes from immunoSEQ multiplex PCR, and its TCRdb copy is limited to in-frame clones, with some not included. The sample shows tens of thousands of clones, about nine tenths of them seen only once. The CDR3 loop spans 15 amino acids. Germline assignment: CDR1 SGHAT and CDR2 FQNNGV. V lost 5 bases and J lost 4, with 15 bases in between. Findings and caveats of the study: The authors found GvH clones in recipient marrow, some appearing first in ileum or blood.

Source: bone marrow, taken less than 750 days after intestinal transplantation. The chain carries TRBV11-2 and TRBJ1-5; D call uncertain. The receptor was isolated from a human patient who received an intestinal transplant, so some T cells may come from the graft donor. The CDR3 is CASSTGRGRNQPQHF. CDR3 DNA sequence: TGTGCCAGCAGCACCGGACGTGGAAGGAATCAGCCCCAGCATTTT.